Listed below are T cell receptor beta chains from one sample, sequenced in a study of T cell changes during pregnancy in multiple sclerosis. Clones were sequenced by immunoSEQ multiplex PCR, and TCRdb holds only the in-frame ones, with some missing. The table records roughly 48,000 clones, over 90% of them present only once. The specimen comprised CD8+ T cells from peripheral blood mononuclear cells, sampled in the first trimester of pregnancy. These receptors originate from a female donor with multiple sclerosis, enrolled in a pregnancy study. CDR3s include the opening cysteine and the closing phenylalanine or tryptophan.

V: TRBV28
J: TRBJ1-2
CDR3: CASSFAQGGYGYTF

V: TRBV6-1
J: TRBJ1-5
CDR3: CASSSDWTGDQPQHF

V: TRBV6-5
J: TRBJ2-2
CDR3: CASGLAGIYTGELFF

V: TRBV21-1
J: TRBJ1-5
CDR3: CASSKLERVRNQPQHF

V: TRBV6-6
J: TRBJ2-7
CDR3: CAMPRISGTPLGEQYF

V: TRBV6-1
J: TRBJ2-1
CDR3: CASSESQGANNEQFF

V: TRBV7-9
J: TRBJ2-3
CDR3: CASSPLGLAGTDTQYF

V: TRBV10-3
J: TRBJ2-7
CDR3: CAIMEDSSYEQYF

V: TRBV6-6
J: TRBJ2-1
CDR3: CASSYVAGGYNEQFF

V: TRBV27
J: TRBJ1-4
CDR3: CASSLERNEKLFF

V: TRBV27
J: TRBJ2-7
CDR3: CARRDRGYPSSYEQYF

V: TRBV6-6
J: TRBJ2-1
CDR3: CASSFLTSGSNEQFF

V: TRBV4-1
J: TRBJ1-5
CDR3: CASSQGKGSGQPQHF

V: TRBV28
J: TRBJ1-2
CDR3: CASSLGQSYGYTF

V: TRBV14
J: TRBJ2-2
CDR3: CASSQEKAVFGTGELFF

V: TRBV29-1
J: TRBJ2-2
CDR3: CSADGGGKATGELFF

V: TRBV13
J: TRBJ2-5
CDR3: CASSLGLGMGSGETQYF

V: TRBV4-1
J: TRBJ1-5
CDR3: CASSQDEAPNQPQHF

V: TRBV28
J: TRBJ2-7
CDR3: CASSLVSSGRAREQYF

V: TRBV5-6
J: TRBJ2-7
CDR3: CASSLAVGRVAYEQYF

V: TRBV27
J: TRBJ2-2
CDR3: CASKQGNIGELFF

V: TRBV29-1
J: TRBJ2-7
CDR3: CSVLGGHGF

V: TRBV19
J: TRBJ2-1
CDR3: CASNPGTELYNEQFF

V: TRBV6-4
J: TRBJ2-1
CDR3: CASSTTGELYNEQFF

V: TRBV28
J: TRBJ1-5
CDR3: CASGSGQGVGQPQHF

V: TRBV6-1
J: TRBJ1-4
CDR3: CASSARGHYRNEKLFF

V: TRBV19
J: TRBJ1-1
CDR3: CASSLPGQGLNTEAFF

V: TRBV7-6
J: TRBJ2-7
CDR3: CASSLATGYEQYF

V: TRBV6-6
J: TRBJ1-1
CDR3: CATVGGVGNTEAFF

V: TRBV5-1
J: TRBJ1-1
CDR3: CASSQWTGQNTEAFF

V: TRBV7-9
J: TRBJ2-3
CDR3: CASSSPRSTDTQYF

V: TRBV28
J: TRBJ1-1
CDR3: CASSFGGNTEAFF

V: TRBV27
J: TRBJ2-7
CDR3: CASSTVKVQGDSWDEQYF

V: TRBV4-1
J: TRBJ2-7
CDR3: CASAEGQGATYEQYF

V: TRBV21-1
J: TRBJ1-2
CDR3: CASRGDRTLNYGYTF